This TCR beta chain was profiled in a study of T cells after yellow fever vaccination. Study observations and caveats: The booster saw the reappearance of most primary-vaccination clones (around 95% CD4, around 88% CD8).

This clonotype was picked up many times. The antigen is undetermined. The germline gives CDR1 LNHDA, CDR2 SQIVND (reference sequence). The CDR3 totals 14 residues. Trimming removed 3 bases at V and 4 bases at J, with 10 bases between. TCRdb processed the 5' RACE reads anew with MiXCR; each CDR3 protein has one entry. The data contain some 670,000 distinct CDR3 sequences, about 12% of them singletons. Sequencing was performed on PBMCs, taken on the day of the yellow fever booster vaccination. The chain uses TRBV19 and TRBJ2-1; TRBD2 is a possible D gene (6 bases). The sequence was collected from a young man who received the YFV17D yellow fever vaccine. The CDR3 DNA reads as TGTGCCAGTAGTATGGGGGGTAATTACAATGAGCAGTTCTTC. This codes for CASSMGGNYNEQFF.